The 21 T cell receptor beta chains listed next were all sequenced from one sample in a study of T cell responses to AZD1222 COVID-19 vaccine. The table came from immunoSEQ multiplex PCR; TCRdb's copy has only in-frame clones and leaves some out. The data show approximately 110,000 clones, around 87% seen once. This material consisted of peripheral blood, taken 28 days after the second AZD1222 dose. These receptors were obtained from an adult who received the AZD1222 COVID-19 vaccine.

The chain carries TRBV30 and TRBJ1-4; 10 bases are shared with TRBD1. This CDR3 is built from 18 residues. Trimming cost V 2 bases and J 1 base; bases outside gene matches: 10. Germline CDR1 is GTSNPN and CDR2 is SVGIG (reference sequence). CDR3 bases: TGTGCCTGGAGTATTGACAGGGGGCTTTTTCGAACTAATGAAAAACTGTTTTTT. Encoded protein: CAWSIDRGLFRTNEKLFF.

As for this clone: At the DNA level, this CDR3 is encoded by other sequences in the same sample as well. J is TRBJ2-1 and V is TRBV9, with TRBD2 matching over 9 bases. Trimming removed 0 bases from V and 5 bases from J; junction bases left unmatched: 3. Germline V lookup: CDR1 SGDLS, CDR2 YYNGEE. This CDR3 is built from 15 residues. CDR3 DNA: TGTGCCAGCAGCGTAGACAGCGGGAGGAACAATGAGCAGTTCTTC. Protein product: CASSVDSGRNNEQFF.

The chain employs TRBV6-5 and TRBJ2-7, with D perhaps TRBD2 (5 bases). Trimming removed 7 bases from V and 4 bases from J, with 11 bases in between. Germline V gives CDR1 MNHEY, CDR2 SVGAGI. This CDR3 region has 12 residues. CDR3 DNA sequence: TGTGCCAGCACTGGAGGAGGTTACGAGCAGTACTTC. It specifies CASTGGGYEQYF.

This clone has just one count. J is TRBJ2-5 and V is TRBV6-2 or TRBV6-3, with TRBD2 matching over 14 bases. Germline V lookup: CDR1 MNHEY, CDR2 SVGEGT. This CDR3 is built from 16 residues. V trimming: 6 bases; J trimming: 1 base; junction bases outside the gene matches: 4. CDR3 residues: CASSPGLAGGQETQYF. The CDR3 DNA is TGTGCCAGCAGCCCAGGACTAGCGGGGGGCCAAGAGACCCAGTACTTC.

V gene TRBV7-8 combines with J gene TRBJ1-1, with D maybe TRBD1 (5 bases). The length of the CDR3 is 13 residues. CDR1 and CDR2 from the germline V gene are SGHVS and FQNEAQ. Deletions cut 7 bases from V and 2 bases from J, with 11 bases between. The CDR3 is CASIVQGNTEAFF. Written as DNA, the CDR3 is TGTGCCAGCATCGTTCAGGGTAACACTGAAGCTTTCTTT.

Details on this clone: Within the sample, other DNA sequences also encode this same CDR3. The chain joins TRBV12-3 or TRBV12-4 to TRBJ1-1; D remains unclear. V was trimmed by 6 bases and J by 4 bases, leaving 12 bases between them. CDR3 length: 13 residues. CDR3 protein: CASSLARATEAFF. Here the CDR3 DNA reads TGTGCCAGCAGCCTTGCTAGGGCCACTGAAGCTTTCTTT.

The rearrangement uses TRBV7-9 and TRBJ1-5; D call uncertain. Trimming pared 5 bases from V and 7 bases from J, leaving 6 bases between. Germline loops: CDR1 SEHNR, CDR2 FQNEAQ (reference sequence). The CDR3 is made up of 11 amino acids. The CDR3 DNA sequence: TGTGCCAGCAGCAGGGTGCAGCCCCAGCATTTT. Amino acids: CASSRVQPQHF. The full variable domain, with the rest looked up from reference TRBV7-9 and TRBJ1-5, is DTGVSQNPRHKITKRGQNVTFRCDPISEHNRLYWYRQTLGQGPEFLTYFQNEAQLEKSRLLSDRFSAERPKGSFSTLEIQRTEQGDSAMYLCASSRVQPQHFGDGTRLSIL.

The rearrangement links TRBV7-2 to TRBJ2-5, with 8 positions matching TRBD1. This CDR3 comprises 14 residues. Germline V gives CDR1 SGHTA, CDR2 FQGNSA. Trimming took 5 bases from V and 7 from J; bases not matched to a gene: 9. The CDR3, as DNA: TGTGCCAGCAGCAAGGACAGGGTTCTTGCGACCCAGTACTTC. Amino acid sequence: CASSKDRVLATQYF.

CDR3 DNA: TGCGCCAGCAGCCACTCGACTTGGCAGGGGGTTTTCTTAGGTGAAAAACTGTTTTTT. It codes for CASSHSTWQGVFLGEKLFF. The V gene is TRBV4-1, the J gene TRBJ1-4; 7 nucleotides align to TRBD1. Germline trimming cut 3 bases from V and 7 bases from J; bases unmatched to any gene: 20. This CDR3 is built from 19 residues. The germline CDR1 and CDR2 sequences are MGHRA and YSYEKL.

This chain links TRBV7-9 with TRBJ2-7; 8 bases match TRBD2. The germline gives CDR1 SEHNR, CDR2 FQNEAQ (reference sequence). V was clipped by 6 bases and J by 5 bases; unmatched bases: 12. CDR3 length: 15 residues. The DNA of the CDR3 is TGTGCCAGCAGAACCGGGACTAGGGACGTTAACGAGCAGTACTTC. This codes for CASRTGTRDVNEQYF.

This clone was detected once. The rearrangement uses TRBV7-3 and TRBJ2-1; 12 bases map to TRBD2. Germline assignment: CDR1 SGHTA and CDR2 FQGTGA. CDR3 length: 14 amino acids. V lost 5 bases, J lost 6 bases, and 2 bases stayed unmatched. The CDR3 DNA follows: TGTGCCAGCAGCCCGACTAGCGGGAGCAATGAGCAGTTCTTC. Amino acid sequence: CASSPTSGSNEQFF.

The chain joins TRBV29-1 to TRBJ1-2; 7 nucleotides agree with TRBD1. Trimming cost V 3 bases and J 5 bases; bases outside gene matches: 6. The CDR3 is 13 amino acids. Germline V CDR1 and CDR2: SQVTM, ANQGSEA. The CDR3 here is CSVERPGQYGYTF. The CDR3 nucleotides read TGCAGCGTTGAGAGGCCGGGACAGTATGGCTACACCTTC.

This clone is judged hyperexpanded. This chain connects TRBV28 to TRBJ2-2; 7 nucleotides match TRBD1. Trimming cost V 6 bases and J 4 bases; bases outside gene matches: 11. The CDR3 consists of 16 residues. The germline V gene has CDR1 MDHEN and CDR2 SYDVKM. CDR3 DNA: TGTGCCAGCAGCCCCAGCCGGGACAGCATCACCGGGGAGCTGTTTTTT. Its translation is CASSPSRDSITGELFF.

In its sample, this clone was seen a few times. The chain joins TRBV19 to TRBJ1-5; D uncertain. CDR1 and CDR2 from the germline V gene are LNHDA and SQIVND (reference sequence). Trimming cost V 4 bases and J 7 bases, with 5 bases left between them. The CDR3 extends over 11 amino acids. CDR3 loop: CASSSGQPQHF. CDR3 DNA: TGTGCCAGTAGTAGCGGACAGCCCCAGCATTTT.

The V gene is TRBV6-5, the J gene TRBJ1-1; a weak D match, TRBD1 (5 bases). The CDR3 loop spans 14 amino acids. Trimming pared 4 bases from V and 1 base from J, leaving 10 bases between. Germline V gives CDR1 MNHEY, CDR2 SVGAGI. The CDR3 protein is CASSSTVTNTEAFF. As DNA, the CDR3 is TGTGCCAGCAGTTCGACAGTGACGAACACTGAAGCTTTCTTT.

The sample holds a few counts of this clone. The chain has TRBV9 and TRBJ1-2, with D maybe TRBD1 (5 bases). The V end was cut by 0 bases, the J end by 0 bases, with 12 bases between. The CDR3 has 16 amino acids. Germline-derived CDR1 and CDR2 are SGDLS and YYNGEE. DNA of the CDR3: TGTGCCAGCAGCGTAGCCGGACACCTCCCTAACTATGGCTACACCTTC. Translation gives CASSVAGHLPNYGYTF.

The gene calls are TRBV30 and TRBJ1-1; weak D call: TRBD1 (6 bases). CDR3 size: 12 residues. Per the germline V gene, CDR1 is GTSNPN and CDR2 is SVGIG (reference sequence). Deletions cut 4 bases from V and 0 bases from J, with 6 bases between. The CDR3 bases are TGTGCCTGGAAGGGGGTGAACACTGAAGCTTTCTTT. Amino acids: CAWKGVNTEAFF.

The gene calls are TRBV5-4 and TRBJ2-3, with 9 bases fitting TRBD2. Per germline, CDR1 SGHNT and CDR2 YYREEE (reference sequence). Trimming removed 7 bases from V and 2 bases from J; junction bases left unmatched: 17. CDR3 length: 18 amino acids. CDR3 amino acids: CASYDMKAGGLNTDTQYF. For the CDR3, the DNA is TGTGCCAGCTATGACATGAAGGCGGGAGGGCTAAACACAGATACGCAGTATTTT.

A single count supports this clone. The chain joins TRBV5-4 to TRBJ2-2, with TRBD2 as a possible D gene (5 bases). Trimming removed 2 bases at V and 5 bases at J, with 10 bases between. In germline, CDR1 is SGHNT, CDR2 YYREEE (reference sequence). The CDR3 has 14 amino acids. The CDR3 region is CASSFSVATGELFF. CDR3 DNA: TGTGCCAGCAGCTTTTCAGTAGCGACCGGGGAGCTGTTTTTT.

The rearrangement links TRBV10-3 to TRBJ2-7, with TRBD1 matching over 7 bases. This CDR3 has 13 residues. V dropped 6 bases and J dropped 0; count of bases not matched to a gene: 2. The germline V gene has CDR1 ENHRY and CDR2 SYGVKD. The CDR3 is CAIRGDSSYEQYF. Written as DNA, the CDR3 is TGTGCCATCAGGGGGGACAGCTCCTACGAGCAGTACTTC.

The J gene is TRBJ1-1, the V gene TRBV27; 10 bases fit TRBD1. V trimming: 4 bases; J trimming: 6 bases; junction bases outside the gene matches: 8. The CDR3 extends over 15 amino acids. From germline, CDR1 is MNHEY and CDR2 SMNVEV (reference sequence). The DNA of the CDR3 is TGTGCCAGCAGTTCCAGGCGGACAGGGGGATCTGAAGCTTTCTTT. Its translation: CASSSRRTGGSEAFF.